This TCR beta chain was captured in a study of shared clonotypes between healthy human individuals. Germline V gives CDR1 SGHTS, CDR2 YDEGEE. V was trimmed by 7 bases and J by 2 bases, leaving 10 bases between them. CDR3 length: 12 amino acids. Produced via immunoSEQ multiplex PCR; TCRdb's table is partial and in-frame only. The sample contains 2,500,000 or so clones, 85% to 95% of which appear only once. The sequenced sample was naive CD4+ T cells from PBMCs. Subset: CD45RA+ positively selected. This receptor was obtained from a man aged 18 to 29 in good health. Some clones in this sample may be carry-over from other donors' samples. The V and J genes are TRBV5-8 and TRBJ2-7; D ambiguous. Written as DNA, the CDR3 is TGTGCCAGCGCTTTGGAAGCCTACGAGCAGTACTTC. It specifies CASALEAYEQYF.